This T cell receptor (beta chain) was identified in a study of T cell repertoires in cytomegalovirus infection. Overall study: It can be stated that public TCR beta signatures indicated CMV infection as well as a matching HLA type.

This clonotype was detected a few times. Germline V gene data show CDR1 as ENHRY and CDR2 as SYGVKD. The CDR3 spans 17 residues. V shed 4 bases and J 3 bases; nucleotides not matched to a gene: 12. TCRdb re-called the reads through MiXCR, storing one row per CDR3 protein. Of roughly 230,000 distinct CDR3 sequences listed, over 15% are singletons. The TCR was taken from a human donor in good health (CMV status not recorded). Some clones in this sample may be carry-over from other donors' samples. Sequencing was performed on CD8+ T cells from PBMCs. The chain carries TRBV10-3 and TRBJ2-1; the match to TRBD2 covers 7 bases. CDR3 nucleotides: TGTGCCATCAGTGGTCCCGGGACTACCCTCAGCTACAATGAGCAGTTCTTC. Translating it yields CAISGPGTTLSYNEQFF.